This TCR beta chain was identified in a study of blood T cell repertoires in COVID-19 (TCRdb year 2020). About the full investigation: Collaborator samples came from the United States, Italy and Spain and covered acute and convalescent phases of COVID-19. Subjects who had been exposed to COVID-19, were actively infected with it, or had recovered from it provided the deeply sampled blood TCRbeta repertoires that made up the dataset. The repertoires were made available in a free public database intended to serve as a resource for research on the immune response to SARS-CoV-2. Where available, HLA class I and class II types were taken from metadata supplied by the sample provider and were not determined by assay-based typing. Samples came from the ongoing ImmuneRACE study (first 160 participants) plus 1,254 subjects from 6 global collaborators. The prospective study material was composed of cDNA or gDNA derived from T cells, B-cell-depleted T cells, or PBMCs. A de-identified subject ID, COVID-19 status, age in years and sex were almost always included in the sample metadata.

TCRbeta CDR3 regions were amplified from genomic DNA by means of the immunoSEQ Assay, a bias-controlled multiplex PCR. From the authors' description of their analysis: Nucleated cell counts per sample were estimated from amplification of reference gene primers within the assay. To quantify the absolute abundance of each unique TCRbeta CDR3 rearrangement, sequence reads were collapsed and filtered. Productive Simpson clonality was computed per sample as the square root of Simpson's diversity index over productive rearrangements. In its TCRdb copy, this immuneACCESS table keeps in-frame sequences only and misses some clones. Where compared with another copy, unresolved V genes explain less than half of these, and the others have no known cause. The D gene and trimming were derived from the DNA, and the V and J assignments and clone size from that table. This sample gives a few hundred thousand clones in total; around four fifths of them show up just once. The top ten hold approximately 5.4% of the sample.

Ends trimmed: V by 5 bases, J by 1 base; bases unmatched to a gene: 7. Including cysteine and phenylalanine, the CDR3 has 15 amino acids. Left in the record is the CDR3 DNA by itself, 45 bases read in frame from the first base. The germline V gene specifies MNHEY as CDR1 and SVGAGI as CDR2. Enrolling through a virtual design, the prospective study's participants ranged in age from roughly 18 to 95 years and lived across some 23 United States geographic areas. Cohort assignment in the prospective study relied on participant-reported clinical history from a screening survey and a study questionnaire. Recovered participants in ImmuneRACE Cohort 3 were defined as having two consecutive negative NP/OP PCR tests, clearance from a healthcare professional, or resolution of symptoms. Mobile phlebotomists in the prospective study collected whole blood, serum and a nasopharyngeal or oropharyngeal swab from every participant. Over an approximately two-month period, participants in the prospective study had the option of providing additional blood draws and questionnaires. Blood samples from the prospective study were shipped frozen or at room temperature prior to DNA extraction.

For this clone: Its antigen target is currently unknown. No base quality values were provided; no much bigger clone lies one nucleotide off.

The full study reports these points: Clinical and demographic metadata were provided uncurated, with the amount varying by source and participant.

Rearrangement joined TRBV6-5 to TRBJ1-2; 7 central nucleotides agree with TRBD1. The specimen was PBMCs or T cells enriched from blood (not recorded which). This TCR was sampled from a woman aged 45-65 years who had recovered from COVID-19. The CDR3 loop reads CASSPRGSLNYGYTF. At the DNA level, the sequence is TGTGCCAGCAGTCCCAGGGGGTCCCTTAACTATGGCTACACCTTC.